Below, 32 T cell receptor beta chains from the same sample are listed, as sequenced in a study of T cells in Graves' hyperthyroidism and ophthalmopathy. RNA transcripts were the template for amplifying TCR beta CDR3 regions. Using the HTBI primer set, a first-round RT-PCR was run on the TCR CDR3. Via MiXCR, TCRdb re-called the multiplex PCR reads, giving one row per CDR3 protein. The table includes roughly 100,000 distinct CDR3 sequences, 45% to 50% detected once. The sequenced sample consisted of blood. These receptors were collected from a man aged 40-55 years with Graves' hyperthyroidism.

The CDR3 bases are TGCAGCCAAGGGGGGGCAGGGCTTCCCTACGAGCAGTACTTC. Its protein is CSQGGAGLPYEQYF. The V gene is TRBV29-1, the J gene TRBJ2-7, with a weak D call TRBD2 (7 bases). Germline lookup yields CDR1 SQVTM and CDR2 ANQGSEA. The CDR3 spans 14 residues. V lost 8 bases, J lost 2 bases, and 19 bases lay in between.

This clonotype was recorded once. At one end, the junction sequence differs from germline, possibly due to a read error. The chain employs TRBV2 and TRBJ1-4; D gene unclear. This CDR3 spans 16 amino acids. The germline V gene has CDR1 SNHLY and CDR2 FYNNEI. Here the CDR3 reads CASRSRWVMKYEKLFF. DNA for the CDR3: TGTGCCAGCAGGTCCCGATGGGTTATGAAGTATGAAAAACTGTTCTTT. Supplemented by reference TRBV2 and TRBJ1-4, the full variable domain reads EPEVTQTPSHQVTQMGQEVILRCVPISNHLYFYWYRQILGQKVEFLVSFYNNEISEKSEIFDDQFSVERPDGSNFTLKIRSTKLEDSAMYFCASRSRWVMKYEKLFFGSGTQLSVL.

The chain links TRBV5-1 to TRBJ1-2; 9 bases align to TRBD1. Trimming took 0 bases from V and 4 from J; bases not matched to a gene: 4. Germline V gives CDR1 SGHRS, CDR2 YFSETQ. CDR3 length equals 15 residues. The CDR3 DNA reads TGCGCCAGCAGCTTGGGCGGGACAGGGAGCTATGGCTACACCTTC. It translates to CASSLGGTGSYGYTF.

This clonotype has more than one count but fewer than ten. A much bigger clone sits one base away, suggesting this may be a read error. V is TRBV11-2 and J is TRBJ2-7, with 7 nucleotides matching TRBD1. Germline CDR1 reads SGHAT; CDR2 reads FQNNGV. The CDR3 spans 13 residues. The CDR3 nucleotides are TGTGCCAGCGGCTTTGGGACAGCTTACGAGCAGTACTTC. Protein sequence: CASGFGTAYEQYF.

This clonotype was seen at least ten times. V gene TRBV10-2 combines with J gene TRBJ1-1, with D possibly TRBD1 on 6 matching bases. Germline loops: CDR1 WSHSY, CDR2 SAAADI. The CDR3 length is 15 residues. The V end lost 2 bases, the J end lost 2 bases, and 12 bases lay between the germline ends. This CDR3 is CASSETRTVNTEAFF. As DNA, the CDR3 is TGCGCCAGCAGTGAGACAAGGACAGTAAACACTGAAGCTTTCTTT.

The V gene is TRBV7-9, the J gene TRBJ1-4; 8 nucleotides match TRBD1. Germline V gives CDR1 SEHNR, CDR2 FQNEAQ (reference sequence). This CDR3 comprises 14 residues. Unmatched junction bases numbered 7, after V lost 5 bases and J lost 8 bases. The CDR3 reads CASSDGQGREKLFF. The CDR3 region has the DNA TGTGCCAGCAGCGATGGACAGGGCAGGGAAAAACTGTTTTTT.

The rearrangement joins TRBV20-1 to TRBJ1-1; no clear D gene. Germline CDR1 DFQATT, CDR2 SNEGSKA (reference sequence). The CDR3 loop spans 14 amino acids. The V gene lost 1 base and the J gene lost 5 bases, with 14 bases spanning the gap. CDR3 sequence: CSARGRGRETEAFF. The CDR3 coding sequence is TGCAGTGCTAGAGGTCGAGGGAGGGAGACTGAAGCTTTCTTT.

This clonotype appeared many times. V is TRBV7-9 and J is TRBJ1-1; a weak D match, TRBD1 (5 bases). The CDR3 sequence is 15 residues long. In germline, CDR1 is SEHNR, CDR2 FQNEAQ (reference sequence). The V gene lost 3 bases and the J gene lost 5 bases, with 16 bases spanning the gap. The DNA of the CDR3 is TGTGCCAGCAGCTTGGTGGGGCTGGGGTCTACTGAAGCTTTCTTT. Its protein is CASSLVGLGSTEAFF.

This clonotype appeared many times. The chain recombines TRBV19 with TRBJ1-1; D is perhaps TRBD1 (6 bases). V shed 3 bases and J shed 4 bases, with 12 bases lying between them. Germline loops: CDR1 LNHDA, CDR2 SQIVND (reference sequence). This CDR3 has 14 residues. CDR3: CASSIRGAVTEAFF. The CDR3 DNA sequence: TGTGCCAGTAGTATTAGGGGGGCGGTCACTGAAGCTTTCTTT. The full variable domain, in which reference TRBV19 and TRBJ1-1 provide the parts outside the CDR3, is DGGITQSPKYLFRKEGQNVTLSCEQNLNHDAMYWYRQDPGQGLRLIYYSQIVNDFQKGDIAEGYSVSREKKESFPLTVTSAQKNPTAFYLCASSIRGAVTEAFFGQGTRLTVV.

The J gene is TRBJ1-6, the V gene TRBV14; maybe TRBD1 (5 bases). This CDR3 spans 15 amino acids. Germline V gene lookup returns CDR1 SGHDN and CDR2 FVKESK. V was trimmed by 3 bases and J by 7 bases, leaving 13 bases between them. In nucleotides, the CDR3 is TGTGCCAGCAGCCACCCGGGACTGTTCAATTCACCCCTCCACTTT. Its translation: CASSHPGLFNSPLHF. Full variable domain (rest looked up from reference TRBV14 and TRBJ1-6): EAGVTQFPSHSVIEKGQTVTLRCDPISGHDNLYWYRRVMGKEIKFLLHFVKESKQDESGMPNNRFLAERTGGTYSTLKVQPAELEDSGVYFCASSHPGLFNSPLHFGNGTRLTVT.

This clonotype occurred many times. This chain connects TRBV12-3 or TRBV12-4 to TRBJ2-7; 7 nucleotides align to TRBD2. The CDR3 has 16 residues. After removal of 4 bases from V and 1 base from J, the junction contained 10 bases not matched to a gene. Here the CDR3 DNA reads TGTGCCAGCAGTTCGGAACTAGCGCCTAGATCCTACGAGCAGTACTTC. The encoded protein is CASSSELAPRSYEQYF.

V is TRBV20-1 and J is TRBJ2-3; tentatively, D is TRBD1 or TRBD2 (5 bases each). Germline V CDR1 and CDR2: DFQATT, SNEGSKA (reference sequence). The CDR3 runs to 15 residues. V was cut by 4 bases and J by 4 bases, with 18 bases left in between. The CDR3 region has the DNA TGCAGTGCTAACAATCCGGGACGGGAATCAGATACGCAGTATTTT. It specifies CSANNPGRESDTQYF.

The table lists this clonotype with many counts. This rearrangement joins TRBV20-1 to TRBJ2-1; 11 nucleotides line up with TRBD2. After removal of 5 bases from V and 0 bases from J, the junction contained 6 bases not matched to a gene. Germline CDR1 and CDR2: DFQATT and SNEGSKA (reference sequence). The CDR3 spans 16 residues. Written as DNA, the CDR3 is TGCAGTGCTTCGGGACTAGCGGTAGTCTCCTACAATGAGCAGTTCTTC. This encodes CSASGLAVVSYNEQFF.

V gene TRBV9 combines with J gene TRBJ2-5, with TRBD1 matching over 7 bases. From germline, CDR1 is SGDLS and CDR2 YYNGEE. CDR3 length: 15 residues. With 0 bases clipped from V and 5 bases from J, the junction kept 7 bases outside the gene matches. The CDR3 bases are TGTGCCAGCAGCGTAGAAACAGGGGATGGGGAGACCCAGTACTTC. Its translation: CASSVETGDGETQYF.

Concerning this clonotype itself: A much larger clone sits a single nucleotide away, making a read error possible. CDR3 in amino acids: CASRGGLTETQYF. In DNA form, the CDR3 reads TGTGCCAGCAGAGGGGGACTTACGGAGACCCAGTACTTC. The chain couples TRBV6-4 to TRBJ2-5; D might be TRBD1 or TRBD2, each matching 6 bases. CDR1 is MRHNA and CDR2 is SNTAGT in the germline V gene. The V end lost 6 bases, the J end lost 5 bases, and 13 bases lay between the germline ends. This CDR3 has 13 residues.

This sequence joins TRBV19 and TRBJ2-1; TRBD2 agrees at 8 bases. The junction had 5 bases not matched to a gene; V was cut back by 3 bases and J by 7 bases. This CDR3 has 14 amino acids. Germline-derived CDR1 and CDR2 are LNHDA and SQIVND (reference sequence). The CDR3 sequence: CASSIGGALNEQFF. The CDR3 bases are TGTGCCAGTAGTATCGGGGGGGCGCTTAATGAGCAGTTCTTC. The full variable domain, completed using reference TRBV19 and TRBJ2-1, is DGGITQSPKYLFRKEGQNVTLSCEQNLNHDAMYWYRQDPGQGLRLIYYSQIVNDFQKGDIAEGYSVSREKKESFPLTVTSAQKNPTAFYLCASSIGGALNEQFFGPGTRLTVL.

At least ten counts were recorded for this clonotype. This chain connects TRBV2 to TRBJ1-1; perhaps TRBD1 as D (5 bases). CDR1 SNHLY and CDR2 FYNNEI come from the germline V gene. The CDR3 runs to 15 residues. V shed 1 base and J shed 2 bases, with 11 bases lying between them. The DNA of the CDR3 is TGTGCCAGCAGTGAAGACCAGGGTGCCAACACTGAAGCTTTCTTT. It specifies CASSEDQGANTEAFF. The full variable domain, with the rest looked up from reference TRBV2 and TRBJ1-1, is EPEVTQTPSHQVTQMGQEVILRCVPISNHLYFYWYRQILGQKVEFLVSFYNNEISEKSEIFDDQFSVERPDGSNFTLKIRSTKLEDSAMYFCASSEDQGANTEAFFGQGTRLTVV.

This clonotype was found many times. CDR3 residues: CATSRDGTDEKLFF. CDR3 DNA: TGTGCCACCAGCAGAGATGGGACGGATGAAAAACTGTTTTTT. The chain is built from TRBV15 and TRBJ1-4, with D maybe TRBD1 (5 bases). Germline values: CDR1 LNHNV, CDR2 YYDKDF (reference sequence). V was trimmed by 0 bases and J by 6 bases, leaving 8 bases between them. The CDR3 is 14 amino acids.

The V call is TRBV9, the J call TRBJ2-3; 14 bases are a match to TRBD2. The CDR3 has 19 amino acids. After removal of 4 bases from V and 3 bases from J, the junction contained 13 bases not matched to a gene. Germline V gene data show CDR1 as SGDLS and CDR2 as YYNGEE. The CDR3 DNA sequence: TGTGCCAGCAGCCAACCGGGACTAGCGGGAGTCTCGGAGACAGATACGCAGTATTTT. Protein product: CASSQPGLAGVSETDTQYF.

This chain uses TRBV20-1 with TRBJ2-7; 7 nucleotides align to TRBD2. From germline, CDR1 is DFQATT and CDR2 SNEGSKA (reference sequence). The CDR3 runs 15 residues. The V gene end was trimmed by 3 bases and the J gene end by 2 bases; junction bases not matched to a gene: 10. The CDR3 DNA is TGCAGTGCTAGGGGGGTTAGCGGGTGGACCTACGAGCAGTACTTC. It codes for CSARGVSGWTYEQYF.

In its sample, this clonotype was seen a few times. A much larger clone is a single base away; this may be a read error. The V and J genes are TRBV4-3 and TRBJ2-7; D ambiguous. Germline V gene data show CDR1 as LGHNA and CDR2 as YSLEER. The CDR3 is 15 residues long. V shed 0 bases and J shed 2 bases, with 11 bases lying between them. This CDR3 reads CASSQDSQSAYEQYF. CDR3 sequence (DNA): TGCGCCAGCAGCCAAGATTCCCAAAGCGCCTACGAGCAGTACTTC.

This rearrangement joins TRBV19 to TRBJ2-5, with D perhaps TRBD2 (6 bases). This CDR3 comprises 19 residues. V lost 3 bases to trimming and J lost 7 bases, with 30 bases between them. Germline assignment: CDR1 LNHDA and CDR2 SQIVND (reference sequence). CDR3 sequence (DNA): TGTGCCAGTAGTATGATGGCGGAAGGGTACACCGGGACTGAAGTGACCCAGTACTTC. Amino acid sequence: CASSMMAEGYTGTEVTQYF. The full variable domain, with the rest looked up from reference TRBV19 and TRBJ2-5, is DGGITQSPKYLFRKEGQNVTLSCEQNLNHDAMYWYRQDPGQGLRLIYYSQIVNDFQKGDIAEGYSVSREKKESFPLTVTSAQKNPTAFYLCASSMMAEGYTGTEVTQYFGPGTRLLVL.

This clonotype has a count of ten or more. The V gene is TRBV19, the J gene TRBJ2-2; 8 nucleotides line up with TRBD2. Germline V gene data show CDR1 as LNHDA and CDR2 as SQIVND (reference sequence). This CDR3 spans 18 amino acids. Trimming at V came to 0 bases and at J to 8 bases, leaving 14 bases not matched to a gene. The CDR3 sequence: CASSIDLGRGVFKGELFF. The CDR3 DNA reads TGTGCCAGTAGTATAGATCTTGGGCGGGGGGTCTTCAAGGGGGAGCTGTTTTTT.

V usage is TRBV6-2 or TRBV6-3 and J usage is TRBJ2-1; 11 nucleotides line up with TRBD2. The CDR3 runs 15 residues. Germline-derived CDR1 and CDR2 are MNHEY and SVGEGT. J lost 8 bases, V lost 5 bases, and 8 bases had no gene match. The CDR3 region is CASSIAGGPPDEQFF. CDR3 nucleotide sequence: TGTGCCAGCAGTATAGCGGGAGGGCCCCCCGATGAGCAGTTCTTC.

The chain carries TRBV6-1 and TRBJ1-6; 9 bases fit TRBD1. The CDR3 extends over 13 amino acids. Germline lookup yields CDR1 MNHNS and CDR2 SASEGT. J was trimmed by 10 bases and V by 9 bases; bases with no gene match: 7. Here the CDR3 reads CASTGTGLSPLHF. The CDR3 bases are TGTGCCAGTACCGGGACAGGGTTGTCACCCCTCCACTTT.

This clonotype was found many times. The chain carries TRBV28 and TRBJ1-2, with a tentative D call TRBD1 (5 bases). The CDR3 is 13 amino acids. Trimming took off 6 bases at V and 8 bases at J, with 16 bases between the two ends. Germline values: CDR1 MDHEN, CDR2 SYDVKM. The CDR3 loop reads CASSRFRGGGYTF. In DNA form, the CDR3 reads TGTGCCAGCAGCCGTTTTAGGGGCGGCGGCTACACCTTC.

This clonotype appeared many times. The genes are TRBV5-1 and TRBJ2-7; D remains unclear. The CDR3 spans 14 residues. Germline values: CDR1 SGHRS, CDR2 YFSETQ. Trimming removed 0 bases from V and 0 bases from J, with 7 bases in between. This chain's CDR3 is CASSLGTSSYEQYF. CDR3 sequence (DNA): TGCGCCAGCAGCTTGGGGACCAGCTCCTACGAGCAGTACTTC. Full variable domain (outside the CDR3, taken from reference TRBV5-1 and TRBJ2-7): KAGVTQTPRYLIKTRGQQVTLSCSPISGHRSVSWYQQTPGQGLQFLFEYFSETQRNKGNFPGRFSGRQFSNSRSEMNVSTLELGDSALYLCASSLGTSSYEQYFGPGTRLTVT.

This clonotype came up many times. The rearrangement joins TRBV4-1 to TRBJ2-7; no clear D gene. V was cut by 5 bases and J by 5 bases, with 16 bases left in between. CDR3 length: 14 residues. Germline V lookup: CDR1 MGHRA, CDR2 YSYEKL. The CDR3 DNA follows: TGCGCCAGCAGCGTATCCCTCTCGAGGCACGAGCAGTACTTC. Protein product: CASSVSLSRHEQYF.

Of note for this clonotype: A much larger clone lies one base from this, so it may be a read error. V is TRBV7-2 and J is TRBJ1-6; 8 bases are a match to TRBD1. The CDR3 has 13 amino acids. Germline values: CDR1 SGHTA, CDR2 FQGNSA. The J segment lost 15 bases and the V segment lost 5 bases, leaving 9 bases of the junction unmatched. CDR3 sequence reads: CASSQTGGRFLHF. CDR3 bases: TGTGCCAGCAGCCAAACAGGGGGTAGATTCCTCCACTTT. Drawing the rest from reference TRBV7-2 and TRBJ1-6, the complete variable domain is GAGVSQSPSNKVTEKGKDVELRCDPISGHTALYWYRQSLGQGLEFLIYFQGNSAPDKSGLPSDRFSAERTGGSVSTLTIQRTQQEDSAVYLCASSQTGGRFLHFGNGTRLTVT.

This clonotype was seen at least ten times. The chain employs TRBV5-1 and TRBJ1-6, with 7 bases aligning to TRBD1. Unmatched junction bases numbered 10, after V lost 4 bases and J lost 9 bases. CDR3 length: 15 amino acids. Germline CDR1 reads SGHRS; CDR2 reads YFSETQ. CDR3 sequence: CASSTQTGEASPLHF. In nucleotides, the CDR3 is TGCGCCAGCAGCACCCAAACAGGGGAGGCTTCACCCCTCCACTTT.

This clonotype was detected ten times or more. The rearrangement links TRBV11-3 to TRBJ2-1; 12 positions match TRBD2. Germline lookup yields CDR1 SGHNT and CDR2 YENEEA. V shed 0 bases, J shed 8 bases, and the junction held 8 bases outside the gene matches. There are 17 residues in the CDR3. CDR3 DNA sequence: TGTGCCAGCAGCTTAGATCGGAGGACTAGCGGGAACTATGAGCAGTTCTTC. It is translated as CASSLDRRTSGNYEQFF.

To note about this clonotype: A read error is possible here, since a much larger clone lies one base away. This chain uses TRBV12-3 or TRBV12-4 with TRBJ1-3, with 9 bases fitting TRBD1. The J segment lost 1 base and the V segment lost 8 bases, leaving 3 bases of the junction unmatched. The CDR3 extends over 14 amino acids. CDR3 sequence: CASGTGLSGNTIYF. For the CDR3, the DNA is TGTGCCAGCGGGACAGGGTTGTCTGGAAACACCATATATTTT.